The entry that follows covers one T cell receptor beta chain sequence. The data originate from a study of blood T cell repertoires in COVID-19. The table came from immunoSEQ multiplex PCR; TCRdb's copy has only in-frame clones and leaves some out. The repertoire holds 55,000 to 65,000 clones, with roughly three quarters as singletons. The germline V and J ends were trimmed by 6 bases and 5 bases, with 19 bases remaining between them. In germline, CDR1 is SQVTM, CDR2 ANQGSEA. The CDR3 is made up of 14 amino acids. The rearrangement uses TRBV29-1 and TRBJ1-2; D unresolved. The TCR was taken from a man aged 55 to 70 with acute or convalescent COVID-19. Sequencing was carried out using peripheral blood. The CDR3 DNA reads TGCAGCGTGGATCAACAGACGAAGGATTATGGCTACACCTTC. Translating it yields CSVDQQTKDYGYTF.